This T cell receptor beta chain emerged from a study of cytomegalovirus exposure and HLA in healthy donors. A multiplex PCR was run with 60 Vbeta primers and 13 Jbeta primers. Clones were read by immunoSEQ multiplex PCR, and TCRdb kept only the in-frame ones, dropping some. The sample has more than 100,000 clones, over 70% seen once. V lost 7 bases and J 3 bases, leaving 12 bases between the germline ends. This CDR3 has 14 residues. CDR1 and CDR2 (germline): LNHDA, SQIVND (reference sequence). The sequence was obtained from a woman aged 40-49 years in good health and CMV-seronegative. V is TRBV19 and J is TRBJ2-2; tentative D call: TRBD1 (5 bases). Sequenced material: PBMCs. The CDR3 region is CASTGHGYTGELFF. CDR3 nucleotides: TGTGCCAGTACCGGACACGGCTACACCGGGGAGCTGTTTTTT.